Below, 19 T cell receptor beta chains from the same sample are listed, as sequenced in a study of control samples from healthy donors and cancer patients. Measured with immunoSEQ multiplex PCR; TCRdb has only the in-frame clones, and not every one. There are about 140,000 clones in the sample; 94% occur only once, and under 15% lies in the top ten. Material for sequencing was blood. Every receptor here comes from a man aged 35 to 55 in good health.

The gene calls are TRBV11-2 and TRBJ2-4, with D perhaps TRBD1 (5 bases). This CDR3 contains 13 residues. V was pared by 0 bases and J by 11 bases, with 11 bases between. Germline V gene lookup returns CDR1 SGHAT and CDR2 FQNNGV. CDR3 sequence: CASSLDPQGVQYF. The CDR3, as DNA: TGTGCCAGCAGCTTAGATCCCCAGGGTGTTCAGTACTTC. Drawing the rest from reference TRBV11-2 and TRBJ2-4, the complete variable domain is EAGVAQSPRYKIIEKRQSVAFWCNPISGHATLYWYQQILGQGPKLLIQFQNNGVVDDSQLPKDRFSAERLKGVDSTLKIQPAKLEDSAVYLCASSLDPQGVQYFGAGTRLSVL.

The gene calls are TRBV2 and TRBJ1-6; D gene unclear. V was shortened by 5 bases and J by 4 bases, with 6 bases between the two germline ends. This CDR3 region has 13 residues. Germline loops: CDR1 SNHLY, CDR2 FYNNEI. The CDR3 nucleotides are TGTGCCAGCAGTTCGGGATATAATTCACCCCTCCACTTT. Amino acid sequence: CASSSGYNSPLHF.

This clone was counted a single time. V and J are TRBV10-1 and TRBJ1-1; D perhaps matches TRBD1 (6 bases). The CDR3 consists of 13 residues. V was pared by 9 bases and J by 4 bases, with 15 bases between. Germline V CDR1 and CDR2: WNHNN, SYGVQD (reference sequence). CDR3 DNA sequence: TGCGCCAGTTCTACAGGGCTGGTCACTGAAGCTTTCTTT. Translation gives CASSTGLVTEAFF.

The chain uses TRBV9 and TRBJ1-1; D might be TRBD1 (5 bases). Germline CDR1 reads SGDLS; CDR2 reads YYNGEE. V was shortened by 0 bases and J by 3 bases, with 18 bases between the two germline ends. There are 17 residues in the CDR3. CDR3 bases: TGTGCCAGCAGCGTAGCTCCGTCCCGCGGGGGGGACACTGAAGCTTTCTTT. The encoded protein is CASSVAPSRGGDTEAFF.

The chain employs TRBV7-3 and TRBJ2-1, with TRBD2 matching 7 bases. V was clipped by 1 base and J by 4 bases; unmatched bases: 4. The CDR3 is 15 amino acids. The germline CDR1 and CDR2 sequences are SGHTA and FQGTGA. The CDR3 loop reads CASSLNPSGYNEQFF. The CDR3 bases are TGTGCCAGCAGCTTAAACCCTAGCGGATACAATGAGCAGTTCTTC.

The J gene is TRBJ2-7, the V gene TRBV10-1; 8 bases align to TRBD1. Germline CDR1 reads WNHNN; CDR2 reads SYGVQD (reference sequence). The J segment lost 1 base and the V segment lost 7 bases, leaving 6 bases of the junction unmatched. The CDR3 sequence is 14 residues long. Written as DNA, the CDR3 is TGCGCCAGCACTGCGGACAGGGATTCCTACGAGCAGTACTTC. This gives the protein CASTADRDSYEQYF.

The DNA for the CDR3 is TGCGCCAGCAGCCGCGGGGTCCAAGAGACCCAGTACTTC. Translation: CASSRGVQETQYF. This chain joins TRBV4-3 and TRBJ2-5; weak D call: TRBD2 (6 bases). Trimming removed 4 bases from V and 1 base from J, with 7 bases in between. The CDR3 loop spans 13 amino acids. The germline V gene has CDR1 LGHNA and CDR2 YSLEER.

V and J are TRBV19 and TRBJ1-3, with 7 nucleotides matching TRBD1. Germline CDR1 and CDR2: LNHDA and SQIVND (reference sequence). The CDR3 runs 14 residues. V shed 7 bases and J 1 base; nucleotides not matched to a gene: 4. The CDR3 coding sequence is TGTGCCAGTAAACCGGACAGGTCTGGAAACACCATATATTTT. The encoded protein is CASKPDRSGNTIYF.

This chain links TRBV19 with TRBJ2-1; 8 bases are shared with TRBD2. CDR3 size: 15 residues. CDR1 LNHDA and CDR2 SQIVND come from the germline V gene (reference sequence). After removal of 4 bases from V and 8 bases from J, the junction contained 10 bases not matched to a gene. The CDR3 region has the DNA TGTGCCAGTAGTAAGGGGGGACTAGTCGATTATGAGCAGTTCTTC. It specifies CASSKGGLVDYEQFF.

The chain uses TRBV27 and TRBJ1-1; TRBD1 matches at 7 bases. V trimming: 5 bases; J trimming: 4 bases; junction bases outside the gene matches: 4. CDR3 length equals 13 residues. From germline, CDR1 is MNHEY and CDR2 SMNVEV (reference sequence). CDR3 bases: TGTGCCAGCAGTAACAGGGGACCCACTGAAGCTTTCTTT. It yields the protein CASSNRGPTEAFF.

V and J are TRBV24-1 and TRBJ2-1, with 7 bases that match TRBD1. The CDR3 loop spans 15 amino acids. Germline V CDR1 and CDR2: KGHDR, SFDVKD. V dropped 3 bases and J dropped 7; count of bases not matched to a gene: 8. CDR3 in DNA: TGTGCCACCAGTGATCAGGGGGATTTGTCAAATGAGCAGTTCTTC. Residues: CATSDQGDLSNEQFF.

This chain connects TRBV5-8 to TRBJ2-7; no firm D call. V lost 4 bases and J 6 bases, leaving 11 bases between the germline ends. The CDR3 is made up of 12 amino acids. The germline V gene encodes CDR1 SGHTS and CDR2 YDEGEE. CDR3 DNA sequence: TGTGCCAGCAGCGAGCGCCCCAGCGAGCAGTACTTC. This codes for CASSERPSEQYF.

V gene TRBV7-6 combines with J gene TRBJ2-1, with 7 bases fitting TRBD2. The germline V gene encodes CDR1 SGHVS and CDR2 FNYEAQ. V shed 4 bases and J 8 bases; nucleotides not matched to a gene: 20. There are 18 residues in the CDR3. The DNA of the CDR3 is TGTGCCAGCAGCTGGGCCGAAGGCGAGGGCTCCCGGGGGGATGAGCAGTTCTTC. Amino acids: CASSWAEGEGSRGDEQFF. Full variable domain (remainder filled in from reference TRBV7-6 and TRBJ2-1): GAGVSQSPRYKVTKRGQDVALRCDPISGHVSLYWYRQALGQGPEFLTYFNYEAQQDKSGLPNDRFSAERPEGSISTLTIQRTEQRDSAMYRCASSWAEGEGSRGDEQFFGPGTRLTVL.

In its sample, this clone was seen a few times. CDR3 DNA sequence: TGCGCCAGCAGCTCGGATCGGAATCAGCCCCAGCATTTT. Translation gives CASSSDRNQPQHF. The chain employs TRBV5-1 and TRBJ1-5; D is unresolved. The CDR3 totals 13 residues. The germline V and J ends were trimmed by 3 bases and 4 bases, with 8 bases remaining between them. Per germline, CDR1 SGHRS and CDR2 YFSETQ.

CDR3 sequence: CASSFLGLNTGELFF. CDR3 nucleotide sequence: TGCGCCAGCAGCTTCCTGGGGCTTAACACCGGGGAGCTGTTTTTT. The rearrangement uses TRBV5-1 and TRBJ2-2; possible D gene TRBD1, 5 bases. The CDR3 contains 15 residues. Per the germline V gene, CDR1 is SGHRS and CDR2 is YFSETQ. Trimming stripped 2 bases from V and 2 bases from J, with 10 bases between.

The rearrangement joins TRBV6-6 to TRBJ2-3; 13 positions agree with TRBD2. V trimming: 5 bases; J trimming: 4 bases; junction bases outside the gene matches: 6. The CDR3 covers 16 residues. The V gene's germline CDR1 is MNHNY and CDR2 SVGAGI (reference sequence). The CDR3 nucleotides are TGTGCCAGCAGTGGACTAGCGGGAGTAGTCCCAGATACGCAGTATTTT. Amino acid sequence: CASSGLAGVVPDTQYF.

CDR3 nucleotides: TGTGCCAGCAGTTACTCGGACTTCCAAGAGACCCAGTACTTC. Amino acids: CASSYSDFQETQYF. The chain uses TRBV6-5 and TRBJ2-5; weak D call: TRBD2 (5 bases). The germline V gene has CDR1 MNHEY and CDR2 SVGAGI. The length of the CDR3 is 14 residues. V was cut by 0 bases and J by 1 base, with 6 bases left in between.

In the case of this clone: The junction and the germline gene differ at one end; a read error may be behind it. The CDR3 sequence is CARSAGGAGGLQGGETQYF. The CDR3 nucleotides read TGTGCCCGCAGCGCAGGAGGAGCGGGGGGGCTCCAAGGGGGAGAGACCCAGTACTTC. The J gene is TRBJ2-5, the V gene TRBV9, with 10 bases aligning to TRBD2. This CDR3 is built from 19 residues. Germline CDR1 SGDLS, CDR2 YYNGEE.

This clone is a singleton in its sample. The DNA of the CDR3 is TGTGCCACCAGTGATTTCCCGGGCTCCTATGGCTACACCTTC. Translation gives CATSDFPGSYGYTF. The J gene is TRBJ1-2, the V gene TRBV24-1; D gene ambiguous. Trimming pared 1 base from V and 4 bases from J, leaving 9 bases between. The CDR3 loop spans 14 amino acids. Looked up from germline, CDR1 is KGHDR and CDR2 is SFDVKD.